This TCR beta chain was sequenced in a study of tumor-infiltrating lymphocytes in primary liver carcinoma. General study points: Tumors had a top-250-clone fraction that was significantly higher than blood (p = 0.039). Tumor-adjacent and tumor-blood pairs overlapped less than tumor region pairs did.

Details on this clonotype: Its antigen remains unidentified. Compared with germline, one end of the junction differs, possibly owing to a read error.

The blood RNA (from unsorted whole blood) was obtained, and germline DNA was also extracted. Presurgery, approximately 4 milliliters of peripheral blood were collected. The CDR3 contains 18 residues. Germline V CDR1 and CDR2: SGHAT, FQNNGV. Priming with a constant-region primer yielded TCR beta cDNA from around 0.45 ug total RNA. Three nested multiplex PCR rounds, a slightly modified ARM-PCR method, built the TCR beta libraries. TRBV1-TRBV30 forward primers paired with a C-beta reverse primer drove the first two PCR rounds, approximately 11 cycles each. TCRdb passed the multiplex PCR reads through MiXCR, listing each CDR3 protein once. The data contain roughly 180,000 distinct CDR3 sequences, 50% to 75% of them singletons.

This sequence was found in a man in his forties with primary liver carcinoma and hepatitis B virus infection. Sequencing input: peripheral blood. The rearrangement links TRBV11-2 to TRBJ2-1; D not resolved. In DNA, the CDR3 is TGTGTCAGCAGCTTAGACCGGGCCTCCTTATCCGCATACAATGAGCAGTTCTTC. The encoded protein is CVSSLDRASLSAYNEQFF. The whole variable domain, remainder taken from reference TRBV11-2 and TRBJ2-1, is EAGVAQSPRYKIIEKRQSVAFWCNPISGHATLYWYQQILGQGPKLLIQFQNNGVVDDSQLPKDRFSAERLKGVDSTLKIQPAKLEDSAVYLCVSSLDRASLSAYNEQFFGPGTRLTVL.